Below are 27 T cell receptor beta chains sequenced from a single sample in a study of control samples from healthy donors and cancer patients. The data were produced by immunoSEQ multiplex PCR, yet TCRdb's version contains in-frame clones alone and is incomplete. The profile shows about 150,000 clones, about 91% of them singletons. Sequences were obtained from blood. These receptors were collected from a man under 40 in good health.

V usage is TRBV5-1 and J usage is TRBJ1-2; 8 nucleotides align to TRBD1. The CDR3 runs to 14 residues. Looked up from germline, CDR1 is SGHRS and CDR2 is YFSETQ. J gave up 1 base and V 4 bases, and 3 bases lay outside the gene matches. The CDR3 loop is CASSPGQGNYGYTF. CDR3 nucleotides: TGCGCCAGCAGCCCAGGACAGGGTAACTATGGCTACACCTTC.

This clone showed up just once. The chain is built from TRBV5-4 and TRBJ2-1, with TRBD1 as a possible D gene (5 bases). V lost 0 bases and J 7 bases, leaving 8 bases between the germline ends. Germline V gene data show CDR1 as SGHNT and CDR2 as YYREEE (reference sequence). This CDR3 is built from 13 residues. The CDR3: CASSLGQGNEQFF. In nucleotides, the CDR3 is TGTGCCAGCAGCTTGGGCCAGGGAAATGAGCAGTTCTTC.

The rearrangement joins TRBV10-3 to TRBJ1-3; 7 bases are shared with TRBD1. Germline V gives CDR1 ENHRY, CDR2 SYGVKD. This CDR3 has 13 residues. V was clipped by 11 bases and J by 0 bases; unmatched bases: 4. CDR3 DNA sequence: TGTGCCGTACAGGGGAGCTCTGGAAACACCATATATTTT. The encoded protein is CAVQGSSGNTIYF.

V usage is TRBV4-1 and J usage is TRBJ1-4; D possibly corresponds to TRBD1 (5 bases). V lost 4 bases, J lost 7 bases, and 19 bases lay in between. Germline V gene sequence: CDR1 MGHRA, CDR2 YSYEKL. The CDR3 is made up of 16 amino acids. CDR3: CASSRNFLGDGEKLFF. CDR3 nucleotides: TGCGCCAGCAGCCGGAACTTTTTAGGGGACGGTGAAAAACTGTTTTTT.

The CDR3 here is CASSLEGQGYGYTF. As DNA, the CDR3 is TGCGCCAGCAGCTTGGAGGGGCAGGGCTATGGCTACACCTTC. This chain joins TRBV5-1 and TRBJ1-2, with D tentatively TRBD1 (5 bases). Trimming took off 0 bases at V and 4 bases at J, with 10 bases between the two ends. Germline-derived CDR1 and CDR2 are SGHRS and YFSETQ. The CDR3 consists of 14 residues. The full variable domain, rest sourced from reference TRBV5-1 and TRBJ1-2, is KAGVTQTPRYLIKTRGQQVTLSCSPISGHRSVSWYQQTPGQGLQFLFEYFSETQRNKGNFPGRFSGRQFSNSRSEMNVSTLELGDSALYLCASSLEGQGYGYTFGSGTRLTVV.

This chain connects TRBV12-1 to TRBJ2-7; the table's D gene call, TRBD1, was not cross checked with the DNA. TRBV12-1 counts as a pseudogene. The CDR3 has 17 amino acids. Written as DNA, the CDR3 is TGTGCCAGCAGCTTTGCGCTCCCAGGGGGCAGGGGGTACGAGCAGTACTTC. Residues: CASSFALPGGRGYEQYF.

The rearrangement joins TRBV9 to TRBJ2-1; 8 nucleotides line up with TRBD2. V lost 0 bases to trimming and J lost 4 bases; unmatched junction nucleotides: 9. Germline CDR1 and CDR2: SGDLS and YYNGEE. The CDR3 covers 17 residues. CDR3 sequence (DNA): TGTGCCAGCAGCGTAGCTAGTCGCGGGGGGCCTTACAATGAGCAGTTCTTC. Translated: CASSVASRGGPYNEQFF.

The V call is TRBV28, the J call TRBJ1-5; D possibly corresponds to TRBD1 (5 bases). The germline V gene has CDR1 MDHEN and CDR2 SYDVKM. The V gene lost 7 bases and the J gene lost 7 bases, with 11 bases spanning the gap. The CDR3 runs to 12 residues. CDR3 protein: CASKAGNQPQHF. The CDR3 nucleotides are TGTGCCAGCAAGGCAGGGAACCAGCCCCAGCATTTT.

The CDR3 DNA reads TGTGCCAGCAGTTTAACCGGGACAGGGGATCACGAGCAGTACTTC. This codes for CASSLTGTGDHEQYF. The V and J genes are TRBV28 and TRBJ2-7, with 10 bases matching TRBD1. This CDR3 has 15 amino acids. Germline V gene lookup returns CDR1 MDHEN and CDR2 SYDVKM. V lost 2 bases and J lost 5; bases outside the gene matches: 6.

J is TRBJ1-4 and V is TRBV12-3 or TRBV12-4; no clear D gene. This CDR3 comprises 12 residues. The V and J ends lost 5 bases and 7 bases respectively, with 8 bases between them. CDR3 DNA sequence: TGTGCCAGCAGTCCCAATTCTGAAAAACTGTTTTTT. It yields the protein CASSPNSEKLFF.

The chain uses TRBV6-5 and TRBJ1-1, with D possibly being TRBD1 (5 bases). Trimming removed 0 bases at V and 10 bases at J, with 15 bases between. Germline CDR1 and CDR2: MNHEY and SVGAGI. This CDR3 has 14 amino acids. This CDR3 is CASSYSGRETGAFF. CDR3 nucleotides: TGTGCCAGCAGTTACTCGGGCAGGGAGACGGGAGCTTTCTTT.

The chain carries TRBV5-3 and TRBJ2-7; D is unclear. TRBV5-3 is an ORF; its function is uncertain. The CDR3 contains 15 residues. V was shortened by 0 bases and J by 2 bases, with 12 bases between the two germline ends. The DNA for the CDR3 is TGTGCCAGAAGCTTGGCCGCGACGGACCCCTACGAGCAGTACTTC. As protein: CARSLAATDPYEQYF.

The chain recombines TRBV27 with TRBJ1-1; D might be TRBD1 (5 bases). The CDR3 has 14 residues. V lost 6 bases, J lost 7 bases, and 18 bases lay in between. CDR1 and CDR2 (germline): MNHEY, SMNVEV (reference sequence). CDR3 loop: CASRPRGGIVEAFF. Here the CDR3 DNA reads TGTGCCAGCAGACCTCGGGGGGGGATTGTTGAAGCTTTCTTT.

This chain connects TRBV6-5 to TRBJ2-6; D gene unclear. Germline V gene data show CDR1 as MNHEY and CDR2 as SVGAGI. The CDR3 spans 15 residues. The V gene lost 1 base and the J gene lost 0 bases, with 4 bases spanning the gap. The CDR3 sequence: CASSYYLSGANVLTF. CDR3 DNA sequence: TGTGCCAGCAGTTACTATCTCTCTGGGGCCAACGTCCTGACTTTC.

The chain uses TRBV12-3 or TRBV12-4 and TRBJ2-7; D not resolved. This CDR3 has 12 amino acids. Trimming took 6 bases from V and 7 from J, leaving 13 bases between them. The CDR3 coding sequence is TGTGCCAGCAGCCTCACTGCCCTGGAGCAGTACTTC. Its protein product is CASSLTALEQYF.

The chain is built from TRBV10-3 and TRBJ2-7; TRBD2 might be the D (5 bases). V lost 1 base and J 0 bases, leaving 10 bases between the germline ends. The germline V gene has CDR1 ENHRY and CDR2 SYGVKD. The length of the CDR3 is 15 residues. The CDR3 protein is CAISEYEGFSYEQYF. In DNA, the CDR3 is TGTGCCATCAGTGAGTACGAGGGTTTCTCCTACGAGCAGTACTTC.

CDR3 residues: CASSKDGQGSTYEQYF. The DNA of the CDR3 is TGTGCCAGCAGCAAAGATGGGCAGGGGTCCACCTACGAGCAGTACTTC. This sequence joins TRBV21-1 and TRBJ2-7; TRBD1 is taken as the D call from the table, unchecked against the DNA. TRBV21-1 is reported as a pseudogene. The CDR3 extends over 16 amino acids.

This chain joins TRBV20-1 and TRBJ2-7; 9 positions match TRBD2. The germline V gene encodes CDR1 DFQATT and CDR2 SNEGSKA (reference sequence). Trimming at V came to 3 bases and at J to 2 bases, leaving 5 bases not matched to a gene. CDR3 length: 14 residues. The CDR3, as DNA: TGCAGTGCTAGTAGACTAGCGGATCCCTACGAGCAGTACTTC. Protein product: CSASRLADPYEQYF.

V usage is TRBV18 and J usage is TRBJ1-6; 7 nucleotides align to TRBD1. Germline CDR1 reads KGHSH; CDR2 reads LQKENI. The trim removed 2 bases at V and 7 bases at J, leaving 2 bases unmatched. The CDR3 is 14 amino acids. CDR3 amino acids: CASSPAGGNSPLHF. CDR3 bases: TGTGCCAGCTCACCAGCAGGGGGAAATTCACCCCTCCACTTT.

This rearrangement joins TRBV21-1 to TRBJ1-3; TRBD1 is the table's D call, not checked against the DNA. TRBV21-1 is deemed a pseudogene. The CDR3 length is 16 residues. The CDR3 nucleotides are TGTGCCAGCAGCACTAAGACAGGGGGAAAGGGAAACACCATATATTTT. Amino acids: CASSTKTGGKGNTIYF.

The chain carries TRBV19 and TRBJ2-3, with 11 bases aligning to TRBD2. This CDR3 is 16 amino acids long. Germline CDR1 is LNHDA and CDR2 is SQIVND (reference sequence). The junction had 14 bases not matched to a gene; V was cut back by 7 bases and J by 8 bases. In DNA form, the CDR3 reads TGTGCCAGTACCCCCGGGGGGGCTAGCGGGGGGTTTACGCAGTATTTT. Protein sequence: CASTPGGASGGFTQYF.

The chain carries TRBV5-4 and TRBJ2-2, with unresolved D. The germline V gene encodes CDR1 SGHNT and CDR2 YYREEE (reference sequence). V was trimmed by 0 bases and J by 6 bases, leaving 6 bases between them. The CDR3 spans 13 residues. The CDR3, as DNA: TGTGCCAGCAGCTTGGACATTCCCGGGGAGCTGTTTTTT. Residues: CASSLDIPGELFF.

This clone occurred once. The V call is TRBV3-1 (or the pseudogene TRBV3-2), the J call TRBJ2-7, with TRBD2 as a possible D gene (5 bases). The V end was cut by 1 base, the J end by 2 bases, with 6 bases between. Germline-derived CDR1 and CDR2 are LGHDT and YNNKEL (reference sequence). The CDR3 has 13 amino acids. This chain's CDR3 is CASSQAGTYEQYF. The CDR3, as DNA: TGTGCCAGCAGCCAAGCCGGGACCTACGAGCAGTACTTC.

The chain couples TRBV25-1 to TRBJ2-7, with no clear D. The CDR3 has 13 residues. The V end lost 7 bases, the J end lost 1 base, and 11 bases lay between the germline ends. Germline V gene sequence: CDR1 MGHDK, CDR2 SYGVNS. The CDR3 is CASNADVSYEQYF. CDR3 coding DNA: TGTGCCAGCAACGCCGACGTGTCCTACGAGCAGTACTTC.

A single count supports this clone. The rearrangement joins TRBV1 to TRBJ2-7; the table's D call, TRBD2, has no DNA check behind it. TRBV1 is a pseudogene locus. CDR3 length: 15 amino acids. This chain's CDR3 is CTSSQGLASSYEQYF. The CDR3 DNA reads as TGCACCAGCAGCCAAGGACTAGCCTCCTCCTACGAGCAGTACTTC.

This rearrangement joins TRBV6-5 to TRBJ2-2; a weak D match, TRBD1 (5 bases). The germline V gene encodes CDR1 MNHEY and CDR2 SVGAGI. V gave up 6 bases and J gave up 0 bases, with 5 bases separating them. The length of the CDR3 is 13 residues. In DNA, the CDR3 is TGTGCCAGCAGGGACACGAACACCGGGGAGCTGTTTTTT. Amino acid sequence: CASRDTNTGELFF.

The V gene is TRBV27, the J gene TRBJ1-5; TRBD1 is a possible D gene (5 bases). V was clipped by 2 bases and J by 2 bases, with 7 bases between them. The CDR3 has 14 residues. Germline V CDR1 and CDR2: MNHEY, SMNVEV (reference sequence). CDR3 nucleotides: TGTGCCAGCAGTTTAGCGGGGGGCAATCAGCCCCAGCATTTT. Translated, it gives CASSLAGGNQPQHF.